This is a list of T cell receptor beta chains from one sample in a study of blood T cell repertoires in COVID-19. Assay used: immunoSEQ multiplex PCR; TCRdb lists only in-frame clones, some missing. The sample has about 270,000 clones, more than 75% seen once; the top ten hold 2% to 2.5%. The sequenced sample consisted of PBMCs or T cells enriched from blood (not recorded which). All receptors derive from a woman aged 60-70 years in a cohort exposed to, infected with or recovered from COVID-19 (not recorded which). CDR3s leave out the opening cysteine and the closing phenylalanine or tryptophan. Part of the rows lack a size; the others show once, few, many or a class for expanded clones.

cdr3_aa: ASRGQGKSSGYT
cdr3_length: 12
clone_size: .
v_call: TRBV28

cdr3_aa: ASSSDRFEKLF
cdr3_length: 11
clone_size: .
v_call: TRBV7-2

cdr3_aa: ASSLNPSGRALSEQF
cdr3_length: 15
clone_size: .
v_call: TRBV7-3

cdr3_aa: ASSVGGQLNTEAF
cdr3_length: 13
clone_size: .
v_call: TRBV9

cdr3_aa: SASGLHSGANVLT
cdr3_length: 13
clone_size: few
v_call: TRBV20-1

cdr3_aa: ASSLEPGHSYEQY
cdr3_length: 13
clone_size: .
v_call: TRBV11-2

cdr3_aa: ASSLTPGQGGTDTQY
cdr3_length: 15
clone_size: .
v_call: TRBV7-3

cdr3_aa: ASSQDWTKHNEQF
cdr3_length: 13
clone_size: once
v_call: TRBV4-2

cdr3_aa: ASSPPGNTEAF
cdr3_length: 11
clone_size: .
v_call: TRBV18

cdr3_aa: ASSQVRAISNQPQH
cdr3_length: 14
clone_size: .
v_call: TRBV4-1

cdr3_aa: ASRTRVDNEQF
cdr3_length: 11
clone_size: .
v_call: TRBV5-1

cdr3_aa: ASSLDLYEQY
cdr3_length: 10
clone_size: .
v_call: TRBV5-1

cdr3_aa: AWRLQGGGYGYT
cdr3_length: 12
clone_size: .
v_call: TRBV30

cdr3_aa: ASSLTGIAGELF
cdr3_length: 12
clone_size: .
v_call: TRBV7-2

cdr3_aa: ASSRDRGYGYT
cdr3_length: 11
clone_size: .
v_call: TRBV27

cdr3_aa: ASSRRQINYGYT
cdr3_length: 12
clone_size: .
v_call: TRBV3-1/TRBV3-2

cdr3_aa: SAQNEKLF
cdr3_length: 8
clone_size: .
v_call: TRBV20-1

cdr3_aa: ASSLNRDTEAF
cdr3_length: 11
clone_size: .
v_call: TRBV18

cdr3_aa: ASSRPGQAYEQY
cdr3_length: 12
clone_size: few
v_call: TRBV7-9

cdr3_aa: ASSQHQGNTEAF
cdr3_length: 12
clone_size: .
v_call: TRBV3-1/TRBV3-2

cdr3_aa: ASSFITTSGFHYEQY
cdr3_length: 15
clone_size: .
v_call: TRBV7-8

cdr3_aa: AFRPGTGGLSGNQPQH
cdr3_length: 16
clone_size: few
v_call: TRBV30

cdr3_aa: ASSPIQMASYEQY
cdr3_length: 13
clone_size: .
v_call: TRBV7-9

cdr3_aa: SVEDQQTGDSSYEQY
cdr3_length: 15
clone_size: .
v_call: TRBV29-1

cdr3_aa: ASSRGLAGASDTQY
cdr3_length: 14
clone_size: .
v_call: TRBV7-9

cdr3_aa: ASSEYGSGGTGELF
cdr3_length: 14
clone_size: .
v_call: TRBV25-1

cdr3_aa: ASSPDLFNEQF
cdr3_length: 11
clone_size: .
v_call: TRBV5-8

cdr3_aa: ATSGLASDEQF
cdr3_length: 11
clone_size: .
v_call: TRBV24-1

cdr3_aa: SVVQANYGYT
cdr3_length: 10
clone_size: once
v_call: TRBV29-1

cdr3_aa: ASSVHRDRGNEQF
cdr3_length: 13
clone_size: .
v_call: TRBV27

cdr3_aa: ASSLVRDQPQH
cdr3_length: 11
clone_size: .
v_call: TRBV7-2

cdr3_aa: ASSFRGSGELF
cdr3_length: 11
clone_size: .
v_call: TRBV13

cdr3_aa: ASSLAPQGPTYEQY
cdr3_length: 14
clone_size: .
v_call: TRBV6-5

cdr3_aa: AWSPGNEQY
cdr3_length: 9
clone_size: .
v_call: TRBV30

cdr3_aa: SVADRAPDTQY
cdr3_length: 11
clone_size: .
v_call: TRBV29-1

cdr3_aa: SIIRGSSYNEQF
cdr3_length: 12
clone_size: .
v_call: TRBV29-1

cdr3_aa: ASSQLGLAGESYNEQF
cdr3_length: 16
clone_size: once
v_call: TRBV4-3

cdr3_aa: SVEGGSSYNEQF
cdr3_length: 12
clone_size: .
v_call: TRBV29-1

cdr3_aa: ASSGTGGQETQY
cdr3_length: 12
clone_size: .
v_call: TRBV28

cdr3_aa: ASSPQRDTEAF
cdr3_length: 11
clone_size: .
v_call: TRBV18

cdr3_aa: ASSPPSTGIGNYGYT
cdr3_length: 15
clone_size: once
v_call: TRBV18

cdr3_aa: ASSPAGTSVTEQY
cdr3_length: 13
clone_size: once
v_call: TRBV28

cdr3_aa: ASSVVPGQETQY
cdr3_length: 12
clone_size: .
v_call: TRBV9

cdr3_aa: ASSQDAGGSTDTQY
cdr3_length: 14
clone_size: few
v_call: TRBV4-1

cdr3_aa: ASSLTGGPYEQY
cdr3_length: 12
clone_size: .
v_call: TRBV28